This TCR beta chain appears in the sequencing data of a study of blood T cell repertoires in COVID-19. Study-wide background: Material from acute and convalescent COVID-19 was sourced from the United States, Italy and Spain. The cDNA or gDNA used as material had been derived from T cells, B-cell-depleted T cells, or PBMCs.

The germline CDR1 and CDR2 sequences are MGHDK and SYGVNS. The CDR3 contains 15 residues. V was pared by 3 bases and J by 4 bases, with 14 bases between. Original handling: Reference gene primer amplification gave estimated nucleated cell counts. TCRdb's table, derived via immunoSEQ multiplex PCR, lists solely in-frame clones and lacks some. V, J and clone size are taken as reported in that table, and D and trimming were inferred from the DNA itself. The sample holds roughly 86,000 clones; roughly 84% are singletons and the top ten take approximately 6.5%. The specimen was peripheral blood. V usage is TRBV25-1 and J usage is TRBJ2-3, with TRBD1 as a possible D gene (6 bases). The source of this sequence is a man in his sixties with acute or convalescent COVID-19. The CDR3 coding sequence is TGTGCCAGCAGTGACCTTAAGGGGGTCTCAGATACGCAGTATTTT. Translating it yields CASSDLKGVSDTQYF. Based on the CDR3 plus reference TRBV25-1 and TRBJ2-3, the full variable domain is EADIYQTPRYLVIGTGKKITLECSQTMGHDKMYWYQQDPGMELHLIHYSYGVNSTEKGDLSSESTVSRIRTEHFPLTLESARPSHTSQYLCASSDLKGVSDTQYFGPGTRLTVL.